Below, 25 T cell receptor beta chains from the same sample are listed, as sequenced in a study of cytomegalovirus exposure and HLA in healthy donors. The PCR made use of 60 Vbeta and 13 Jbeta primers. The repertoire was sequenced with immunoSEQ multiplex PCR; TCRdb's copy has only in-frame clones and lacks some. The profile shows 150,000 to 200,000 clones, 70% to 80% of them singletons. Specimen: PBMCs. These receptors were taken from a woman in her 50s in good health and CMV-seronegative.

The chain carries TRBV18 and TRBJ2-7; the match to TRBD1 covers 10 bases. CDR3 length: 17 amino acids. In germline, CDR1 is KGHSH, CDR2 LQKENI. With V trimmed by 3 bases and J by 5 bases, 13 bases remained unmatched. The CDR3 DNA reads TGTGCCAGCTCACCCCTCCCGCCGGGACAGGGGTTCAACGAGCAGTACTTC. This sequence encodes CASSPLPPGQGFNEQYF.

The chain combines TRBV5-6 with TRBJ2-7; 10 bases are shared with TRBD1. Trimming cost V 5 bases and J 3 bases; bases outside gene matches: 8. CDR3 length: 15 residues. The germline V gene encodes CDR1 SGHDT and CDR2 YYEEEE. The CDR3 protein is CASSSYGTGDYEQYF. Written as DNA, the CDR3 is TGTGCCAGCAGTTCCTACGGGACAGGGGACTACGAGCAGTACTTC.

V and J are TRBV2 and TRBJ2-1, with TRBD1 matching 10 bases. The CDR3 covers 14 residues. After removal of 6 bases from V and 5 bases from J, the junction contained 4 bases not matched to a gene. Germline V gene lookup returns CDR1 SNHLY and CDR2 FYNNEI. In DNA, the CDR3 is TGTGCCAGCAGGTCGGGACAGGGGCACAATGAGCAGTTCTTC. This codes for CASRSGQGHNEQFF.

The V call is TRBV18, the J call TRBJ1-4, with D possibly TRBD1 on 5 matching bases. V lost 2 bases and J 5 bases, leaving 12 bases between the germline ends. Germline CDR1 and CDR2: KGHSH and LQKENI. There are 15 residues in the CDR3. The CDR3 nucleotides read TGTGCCAGCTCACCATCCCGGGGACTCAATGAAAAACTGTTTTTT. Translation gives CASSPSRGLNEKLFF.

This clone showed up just a few times. The chain recombines TRBV28 with TRBJ1-5; D may be TRBD1 (6 bases). CDR1 is MDHEN and CDR2 is SYDVKM in the germline V gene. The CDR3 length is 16 residues. V lost 2 bases to trimming and J lost 5 bases, with 16 bases between them. The CDR3 sequence: CASSLKYGGRDQPQHF. The CDR3 DNA follows: TGTGCCAGCAGTTTAAAGTACGGGGGGCGCGATCAGCCCCAGCATTTT.

The V gene is TRBV11-2, the J gene TRBJ2-5; 8 bases are a match to TRBD2. The junction had 9 bases not matched to a gene; V was cut back by 1 base and J by 5 bases. The CDR3 consists of 16 residues. Germline V lookup: CDR1 SGHAT, CDR2 FQNNGV. In DNA form, the CDR3 reads TGTGCCAGCAGCTTAGCCGGGGGCGGGAGGACGGAGACCCAGTACTTC. It codes for CASSLAGGGRTETQYF. Full variable domain (rest looked up from reference TRBV11-2 and TRBJ2-5): EAGVAQSPRYKIIEKRQSVAFWCNPISGHATLYWYQQILGQGPKLLIQFQNNGVVDDSQLPKDRFSAERLKGVDSTLKIQPAKLEDSAVYLCASSLAGGGRTETQYFGPGTRLLVL.

This CDR3 reads CASSLFRAGDSPLHF. In DNA form, the CDR3 reads TGTGCCAGCAGTTTATTTCGTGCAGGGGATTCACCCCTCCACTTT. The gene calls are TRBV28 and TRBJ1-6, with D possibly matching TRBD1 (6 bases). The germline gives CDR1 MDHEN, CDR2 SYDVKM. Trimming took 1 base from V and 8 from J, leaving 12 bases between them. The CDR3 is 15 residues long. The entire variable domain, with the rest obtained from reference TRBV28 and TRBJ1-6, is as follows: DVKVTQSSRYLVKRTGEKVFLECVQDMDHENMFWYRQDPGLGLRLIYFSYDVKMKEKGDIPEGYSVSREKKERFSLILESASTNQTSMYLCASSLFRAGDSPLHFGNGTRLTVT.

The rearrangement uses TRBV4-2 and TRBJ2-3, with 9 positions matching TRBD2. Germline V gene sequence: CDR1 LGHNA, CDR2 YNFKEQ. Trimming cost V 4 bases and J 0 bases; bases outside gene matches: 5. The CDR3 runs 16 residues. In DNA, the CDR3 is TGTGCCAGCAGCCGGTACAGCGGGGGGAGCACAGATACGCAGTATTTT. Amino acids: CASSRYSGGSTDTQYF.

This clone was found a few times. CDR3 loop: CASSLDAGGRGEQFF. The CDR3 DNA reads TGCGCCAGCAGCTTGGACGCGGGAGGGAGGGGTGAGCAGTTCTTC. The chain combines TRBV5-1 with TRBJ2-1, with TRBD2 matching over 9 bases. Trimming removed 0 bases from V and 9 bases from J; junction bases left unmatched: 7. The CDR3 length is 15 residues. The V gene's germline CDR1 is SGHRS and CDR2 YFSETQ. The full variable domain, its missing parts supplied by reference TRBV5-1 and TRBJ2-1, is KAGVTQTPRYLIKTRGQQVTLSCSPISGHRSVSWYQQTPGQGLQFLFEYFSETQRNKGNFPGRFSGRQFSNSRSEMNVSTLELGDSALYLCASSLDAGGRGEQFFGPGTRLTVL.

V and J are TRBV28 and TRBJ1-5; a weak D match, TRBD1 (6 bases). CDR3 length equals 15 residues. V was clipped by 7 bases and J by 3 bases, with 16 bases between them. Germline assignment: CDR1 MDHEN and CDR2 SYDVKM. For the CDR3, the DNA is TGTGCCAGCAACGCGAGGACAGCCGCCAATCAGCCCCAGCATTTT. This codes for CASNARTAANQPQHF.

The chain has TRBV19 and TRBJ2-1; no reliable D call. The CDR3 contains 14 residues. Germline-derived CDR1 and CDR2 are LNHDA and SQIVND (reference sequence). V lost 6 bases and J lost 6, with 15 bases in between. The CDR3 DNA follows: TGTGCCAGTAGCTCCCCGTCCGCACTCAATGAGCAGTTCTTC. It translates to CASSSPSALNEQFF.

The J gene is TRBJ2-5, the V gene TRBV4-1; 13 bases fit TRBD2. V lost 1 base to trimming and J lost 3 bases; unmatched junction nucleotides: 8. This CDR3 comprises 18 residues. The germline CDR1 and CDR2 sequences are MGHRA and YSYEKL. CDR3 sequence: CASSQGLAGGPGKETQYF. CDR3 DNA: TGCGCCAGCAGCCAAGGACTAGCGGGAGGCCCGGGTAAAGAGACCCAGTACTTC.

The V call is TRBV6-4, the J call TRBJ2-5; 14 bases map to TRBD2. V shed 5 bases and J 2 bases; nucleotides not matched to a gene: 1. This CDR3 comprises 15 residues. Germline V gene sequence: CDR1 MRHNA, CDR2 SNTAGT. For the CDR3, the DNA is TGTGCCAGCAGTCGACTAGCGGGAGGGCAAGAGACCCAGTACTTC. It yields the protein CASSRLAGGQETQYF.

The genes are TRBV18 and TRBJ2-7; D may be TRBD2 (5 bases). The CDR3 has 16 amino acids. The germline V and J ends were trimmed by 5 bases and 4 bases, with 21 bases remaining between them. Looked up from germline, CDR1 is KGHSH and CDR2 is LQKENI. The CDR3 here is CASSSTTNQAGYEQYF. As DNA, the CDR3 is TGTGCCAGCTCATCTACAACTAACCAGGCGGGTTACGAGCAGTACTTC.

This chain uses TRBV2 with TRBJ1-5; TRBD1 matches 8 bases. The junction had 6 bases not matched to a gene; V was cut back by 7 bases and J by 1 base. The length of the CDR3 is 15 residues. The V gene's germline CDR1 is SNHLY and CDR2 FYNNEI. This CDR3 reads CASKGGQESNQPQHF. CDR3 nucleotides: TGTGCCAGCAAGGGGGGACAGGAGAGCAATCAGCCCCAGCATTTT.

This chain joins TRBV11-3 and TRBJ2-7, with 11 nucleotides matching TRBD1. This CDR3 contains 13 residues. Trimming took 10 bases from V and 5 from J; bases not matched to a gene: 7. Germline CDR1 reads SGHNT; CDR2 reads YENEEA. The CDR3 protein is CAKPGTGGHEQYF. In DNA, the CDR3 is TGTGCCAAGCCCGGGACAGGGGGTCACGAGCAGTACTTC.

The chain has TRBV7-2 and TRBJ2-5; perhaps TRBD1 as D (6 bases). Germline-derived CDR1 and CDR2 are SGHTA and FQGNSA. The CDR3 spans 14 residues. V shed 5 bases and J shed 2 bases, with 12 bases lying between them. Written as DNA, the CDR3 is TGTGCCAGCAGCCGCCCGGGACAACAAGAGACCCAGTACTTC. Translating gives CASSRPGQQETQYF.

This chain links TRBV5-1 with TRBJ1-5; tentative D call: TRBD1 (6 bases). Trimming stripped 1 base from V and 3 bases from J, with 8 bases between. The CDR3 contains 14 residues. CDR1 and CDR2 from the germline V gene are SGHRS and YFSETQ. CDR3 sequence (DNA): TGCGCCAGCAGCTTGACAGGGCTCAATCAGCCCCAGCATTTT. Its translation: CASSLTGLNQPQHF. The full variable domain, with the rest looked up from reference TRBV5-1 and TRBJ1-5, is KAGVTQTPRYLIKTRGQQVTLSCSPISGHRSVSWYQQTPGQGLQFLFEYFSETQRNKGNFPGRFSGRQFSNSRSEMNVSTLELGDSALYLCASSLTGLNQPQHFGDGTRLSIL.

This clone was recorded once. The chain couples TRBV7-9 to TRBJ2-7; a possible D gene is TRBD2 (7 bases). V lost 1 base, J lost 0 bases, and 22 bases lay in between. This CDR3 is built from 19 residues. Germline V lookup: CDR1 SEHNR, CDR2 FQNEAQ (reference sequence). The CDR3 sequence is CASSLVLVGGRGTSYEQYF. The CDR3 DNA follows: TGTGCCAGCAGCTTAGTCCTAGTGGGAGGGAGGGGGACCTCCTACGAGCAGTACTTC.

V and J are TRBV11-1 and TRBJ2-2, with a weak D call TRBD2 (5 bases). This CDR3 spans 14 amino acids. CDR1 is SGHAT, CDR2 FQDESV, per germline (reference sequence). V lost 5 bases to trimming and J lost 7 bases, with 14 bases between them. The CDR3 region is CASSPGLRGGELFF. CDR3 DNA: TGTGCCAGCAGCCCAGGTCTTCGGGGCGGGGAGCTGTTTTTT.

The genes are TRBV19 and TRBJ2-1; 9 bases align to TRBD2. Germline loops: CDR1 LNHDA, CDR2 SQIVND (reference sequence). This CDR3 comprises 17 residues. The V segment lost 2 bases and the J segment 7 bases; nucleotides outside the gene matches: 12. CDR3 region: CASSIIGKRGDGNEQFF. The CDR3, as DNA: TGTGCCAGTAGTATAATAGGGAAGCGGGGGGATGGGAATGAGCAGTTCTTC.

This clone showed up just a few times. The chain recombines TRBV28 with TRBJ2-3, with D unclear. From germline, CDR1 is MDHEN and CDR2 SYDVKM. Deletions cut 1 base from V and 7 bases from J, with 9 bases between. This CDR3 has 13 amino acids. CDR3 amino acids: CASSLFSGYTQYF. As DNA, the CDR3 is TGTGCCAGCAGTTTATTTTCGGGTTATACGCAGTATTTT.

The chain joins TRBV9 to TRBJ2-1, with D uncertain. V was clipped by 0 bases and J by 5 bases, with 9 bases between them. Germline V CDR1 and CDR2: SGDLS, YYNGEE. The CDR3 consists of 14 residues. CDR3 protein: CASSVVDTNNEQFF. The CDR3 DNA follows: TGTGCCAGCAGCGTAGTCGACACGAACAATGAGCAGTTCTTC.

The rearrangement joins TRBV7-6 to TRBJ2-7; no reliable D call. CDR1 and CDR2 from the germline V gene are SGHVS and FNYEAQ. This CDR3 comprises 12 residues. V was pared by 5 bases and J by 3 bases, with 8 bases between. CDR3: CASSKAGYEQYF. The CDR3 region has the DNA TGTGCCAGCAGCAAAGCCGGCTACGAGCAGTACTTC.

The gene calls are TRBV7-8 and TRBJ2-5, with D possibly TRBD2 on 7 matching bases. The CDR3 totals 16 residues. Trimming cost V 5 bases and J 2 bases, with 18 bases left between them. Germline V lookup: CDR1 SGHVS, CDR2 FQNEAQ. The CDR3 sequence is CASSPRLARGQETQYF. The CDR3 DNA is TGTGCCAGCAGCCCCCGACTAGCAAGGGGGCAAGAGACCCAGTACTTC. The variable domain in full, completed from reference TRBV7-8 and TRBJ2-5, reads GAGVSQSPRYKVAKRGQDVALRCDPISGHVSLFWYQQALGQGPEFLTYFQNEAQLDKSGLPSDRFFAERPEGSVSTLKIQRTQQEDSAVYLCASSPRLARGQETQYFGPGTRLLVL.